The 3 T cell receptor beta chains reported below all come from one sample, sequenced in a study of cytomegalovirus exposure and HLA in healthy donors. 13 Jbeta primers and 60 Vbeta primers were used for the PCR. Sequencing used immunoSEQ multiplex PCR; TCRdb keeps in-frame clones, though not all of them. The data show approximately 170,000 clones, around 65% seen once. The sequenced sample consisted of PBMCs. The origin of the receptors is a woman aged 40 to 55 in good health and CMV-seropositive.

The rearrangement joins TRBV5-4 to TRBJ1-2, with TRBD1 as a possible D gene (6 bases). V lost 4 bases and J 5 bases, leaving 21 bases between the germline ends. This CDR3 contains 16 residues. The germline V gene has CDR1 SGHNT and CDR2 YYREEE (reference sequence). The CDR3 region has the DNA TGTGCCAGCAGCCCCGAGTCCGGACAGCGGGGGTATGGCTACACCTTC. This codes for CASSPESGQRGYGYTF.

The chain joins TRBV7-2 to TRBJ2-1, with 7 bases aligning to TRBD2. Unmatched junction bases numbered 8, after V lost 2 bases and J lost 1 base. The CDR3 is 17 residues long. Germline V lookup: CDR1 SGHTA, CDR2 FQGNSA. The CDR3 DNA reads as TGTGCCAGCAGCTTAAACGGTGCGGGAGTATCCTACAATGAGCAGTTCTTC. It is translated as CASSLNGAGVSYNEQFF. Full variable domain (outside the CDR3, taken from reference TRBV7-2 and TRBJ2-1): GAGVSQSPSNKVTEKGKDVELRCDPISGHTALYWYRQSLGQGLEFLIYFQGNSAPDKSGLPSDRFSAERTGGSVSTLTIQRTQQEDSAVYLCASSLNGAGVSYNEQFFGPGTRLTVL.

The chain couples TRBV21-1 to TRBJ2-2; TRBD2, the table's D call, was not compared with the DNA. TRBV21-1 is shown as a pseudogene. This CDR3 comprises 15 residues. The CDR3, as DNA: TGTGCCAGCAGCAAACTAGCGGGTTGCACCGGGGAGCTGTTTTTT. Residues: CASSKLAGCTGELFF.